A single sample gave rise to the 20 T cell receptor beta chains below, sequenced in a study of blood T cell repertoires in COVID-19. Repertoires were generated with immunoSEQ multiplex PCR, while TCRdb's copy carries only in-frame clones and drops some. The sample lists a few hundred thousand clones, under 90% occurring once. Sequencing input: PBMCs or T cells enriched from blood (not recorded which). These receptors were obtained from a woman between 50 and 59 years old who had been exposed to COVID-19.

This clone was counted a few times. This chain links TRBV5-4 with TRBJ1-3; 9 bases align to TRBD1. The V and J ends lost 0 bases and 2 bases, in that order; junction bases with no gene match: 6. Germline loops: CDR1 SGHNT, CDR2 YYREEE (reference sequence). This CDR3 is 17 amino acids long. The DNA of the CDR3 is TGTGCCAGCAGCTTGGAACTTACAGGGGGCACTGGAAACACCATATATTTT. Protein sequence: CASSLELTGGTGNTIYF.

This clone was counted a single time. The rearrangement joins TRBV5-5 to TRBJ2-7; the match to TRBD1 covers 7 bases. With 7 bases clipped from V and 4 bases from J, the junction kept 2 bases outside the gene matches. The V gene's germline CDR1 is SGHKS and CDR2 YYEKEE (reference sequence). CDR3 length equals 11 residues. The CDR3 sequence: CASYRGYEQYF. The CDR3 nucleotides are TGTGCCAGCTACAGGGGTTACGAGCAGTACTTC.

The genes are TRBV28 and TRBJ1-1; D not certain. The CDR3 spans 11 residues. The germline gives CDR1 MDHEN, CDR2 SYDVKM. V lost 7 bases to trimming and J lost 5 bases, with 8 bases between them. The CDR3 nucleotides read TGTGCCAGCATGGAGTTTACTGAAGCTTTCTTT. As protein: CASMEFTEAFF.

The V call is TRBV29-1, the J call TRBJ2-3; D is perhaps TRBD2 (6 bases). This CDR3 is built from 15 residues. V was clipped by 1 base and J by 4 bases, with 15 bases between them. Germline CDR1 and CDR2: SQVTM and ANQGSEA. This chain's CDR3 is CSVEVGLAIADTQYF. The DNA of the CDR3 is TGCAGCGTTGAAGTCGGCCTAGCGATCGCAGATACGCAGTATTTT.

V and J are TRBV19 and TRBJ2-1; 8 nucleotides align to TRBD1. This CDR3 contains 12 residues. Germline V gene sequence: CDR1 LNHDA, CDR2 SQIVND (reference sequence). Trimming at V came to 4 bases and at J to 8 bases, leaving 1 base not matched to a gene. The chain's CDR3 is CASSRGQDEQFF. As DNA, the CDR3 is TGTGCCAGTAGTAGGGGACAGGATGAGCAGTTCTTC.

Only one count was recorded for this clone. The chain uses TRBV30 and TRBJ1-1; 7 bases are shared with TRBD1. The CDR3 spans 14 residues. Germline CDR1 and CDR2: GTSNPN and SVGIG (reference sequence). V lost 3 bases to trimming and J lost 4 bases; unmatched junction nucleotides: 8. The CDR3 loop is CAWRIGQERTEAFF. The DNA of the CDR3 is TGTGCCTGGAGGATCGGACAGGAACGCACTGAAGCTTTCTTT. The whole variable domain, filled in from reference TRBV30 and TRBJ1-1, reads SQTIHQWPATLVQPVGSPLSLECTVEGTSNPNLYWYRQAAGRGLQLLFYSVGIGQISSEVPQNLSASRPQDRQFILSSKKLLLSDSGFYLCAWRIGQERTEAFFGQGTRLTVV.

The chain combines TRBV6-5 with TRBJ2-3, with 7 bases matching TRBD1. With V trimmed by 7 bases and J by 0 bases, 4 bases remained unmatched. Germline-derived CDR1 and CDR2 are MNHEY and SVGAGI. This CDR3 has 14 amino acids. In nucleotides, the CDR3 is TGTGCCAGCAAGAGACAGGGAAGCACAGATACGCAGTATTTT. Encoded protein: CASKRQGSTDTQYF.

This clone was seen a handful of times. Different DNA sequences within this sample yield the same CDR3. V and J are TRBV18 and TRBJ1-1; the D gene is possibly TRBD1 (5 bases). This CDR3 spans 14 amino acids. The V gene lost 2 bases and the J gene lost 4 bases, with 11 bases spanning the gap. Per the germline V gene, CDR1 is KGHSH and CDR2 is LQKENI. This CDR3 is CASSPSGQGTEAFF. As DNA, the CDR3 is TGTGCCAGCTCACCATCCGGGCAGGGCACTGAAGCTTTCTTT.

The chain has TRBV7-8 and TRBJ2-2; D is uncertain. With 5 bases removed from V and 8 bases from J, the gap between germline ends came to 9 bases. The CDR3 has 12 amino acids. CDR1 is SGHVS and CDR2 is FQNEAQ in the germline V gene. The CDR3 protein is CASSHGFGELFF. CDR3 sequence (DNA): TGTGCCAGCAGCCACGGTTTTGGGGAGCTGTTTTTT.

The chain has TRBV6-4 and TRBJ2-7, with D unclear. Germline V gives CDR1 MRHNA, CDR2 SNTAGT. Between the trimmed V and J ends, which lost 0 bases and 2 bases, there was a span of 14 bases. The CDR3 extends over 16 amino acids. CDR3 region: CASSDSFAAATYEQYF. DNA for the CDR3: TGTGCCAGCAGTGACTCCTTCGCGGCAGCGACCTACGAGCAGTACTTC.

The chain joins TRBV7-9 to TRBJ2-2; the D gene is possibly TRBD2 (7 bases). Trimming cost V 8 bases and J 5 bases, with 18 bases left between them. The CDR3 totals 15 residues. The germline gives CDR1 SEHNR, CDR2 FQNEAQ (reference sequence). The CDR3 loop is CASGSFGGRTGELFF. The CDR3 coding sequence is TGTGCCAGCGGTTCATTCGGGGGGCGGACCGGGGAGCTGTTTTTT.

The rearrangement uses TRBV5-1 and TRBJ1-5, with 9 nucleotides matching TRBD1. The CDR3 length is 14 residues. J gave up 4 bases and V 4 bases, and 3 bases lay outside the gene matches. CDR1 and CDR2 from the germline V gene are SGHRS and YFSETQ. In DNA, the CDR3 is TGCGCCAGCAGCCCGGGACAGGGAAATCAGCCCCAGCATTTT. This encodes CASSPGQGNQPQHF.

V gene TRBV28 combines with J gene TRBJ2-2; 9 nucleotides agree with TRBD2. The CDR3 has 17 amino acids. CDR1 and CDR2 (germline): MDHEN, SYDVKM. V was clipped by 5 bases and J by 4 bases; unmatched bases: 11. CDR3 loop: CASSPYSGTSRTGELFF. The CDR3 DNA reads TGTGCCAGCAGTCCCTACTCCGGGACTAGCCGCACCGGGGAGCTGTTTTTT.

The CDR3 DNA sequence: TGTGCCTGGAGTGTGGAGGGTCCCTACGAGCAGTACTTC. Encoded protein: CAWSVEGPYEQYF. The rearrangement joins TRBV30 to TRBJ2-7, with D possibly TRBD2 on 6 matching bases. Germline values: CDR1 GTSNPN, CDR2 SVGIG (reference sequence). Trimming took 0 bases from V and 2 from J, leaving 8 bases between them. This CDR3 has 13 amino acids.

This clone was picked up a small number of times. The V and J genes are TRBV7-2 and TRBJ2-1, with 7 bases lining up with TRBD2. V was clipped by 2 bases and J by 5 bases; unmatched bases: 6. Germline CDR1 reads SGHTA; CDR2 reads FQGNSA. This CDR3 is 15 amino acids long. CDR3 in amino acids: CASSLRRGIHNEQFF. The CDR3 region has the DNA TGTGCCAGCAGCTTACGGCGGGGGATACACAATGAGCAGTTCTTC.

This chain uses TRBV5-4 with TRBJ2-1; TRBD2 matches 9 bases. Losses at the gene ends were 4 bases for V and 4 bases for J; bases not matched to a gene: 9. CDR1 SGHNT and CDR2 YYREEE come from the germline V gene (reference sequence). The CDR3 is 16 residues long. Written as DNA, the CDR3 is TGTGCCAGCAGCCGAGGAGGCGGGGGGGCATACAATGAGCAGTTCTTC. The encoded protein is CASSRGGGGAYNEQFF.

V gene TRBV7-9 combines with J gene TRBJ2-7, with TRBD2 matching 11 bases. The CDR3 extends over 15 amino acids. The germline V gene encodes CDR1 SEHNR and CDR2 FQNEAQ (reference sequence). V dropped 6 bases and J dropped 5; count of bases not matched to a gene: 9. The CDR3 DNA reads TGTGCCAGCAGTTTAAGACTAGCGGGGTTAAACGAGCAGTACTTC. Amino acids: CASSLRLAGLNEQYF.

J is TRBJ1-1 and V is TRBV23-1; tentatively, D is TRBD1 (6 bases). TRBV23-1 is known as an ORF, though its function is uncertain. The CDR3 has 14 residues. Trimming cost V 6 bases and J 4 bases, with 15 bases left between them. The CDR3 DNA reads as TGCGCCAGCAGACAGATCAGGGGTCTCACTGAAGCTTTCTTT. Protein sequence: CASRQIRGLTEAFF.

In its sample, this clone was seen once. This sequence joins TRBV5-1 and TRBJ1-6; D not certain. This CDR3 has 16 residues. Germline V gene lookup returns CDR1 SGHRS and CDR2 YFSETQ. Trimming removed 1 base from V and 2 bases from J, with 10 bases in between. The CDR3 is CASSLSEPTYNSPLHF. The CDR3 nucleotides read TGCGCCAGCAGCTTGAGTGAGCCGACCTATAATTCACCCCTCCACTTT.

V usage is TRBV14 and J usage is TRBJ2-5; TRBD2 aligns across 9 bases. The V gene end was trimmed by 0 bases and the J gene end by 4 bases; junction bases not matched to a gene: 9. Germline V lookup: CDR1 SGHDN, CDR2 FVKESK. The CDR3 covers 17 residues. DNA for the CDR3: TGTGCCAGCAGCCAAGATCCGTGGCGGGGGGGCAGAGAGACCCAGTACTTC. Translated: CASSQDPWRGGRETQYF.